The rows below give T cell receptor beta chains drawn from one sample of a study of blood T cell repertoires in COVID-19. The data were produced by immunoSEQ multiplex PCR, yet TCRdb's version contains in-frame clones alone and is incomplete. The sample lists 65,000 to 90,000 clones, 70% to 90% occurring once. The sequencing input was peripheral blood. The source is a man aged 25-40 years with acute or convalescent COVID-19. Both conserved end residues are part of each CDR3. A D gene is named only where the DNA matches it firmly. Expanded clones are given a class, and other clones once, few, many or no size at all.

D gene: -
J gene: TRBJ2-5
clone size: -
V gene: TRBV27
CDR3 protein: CASSLSAGQETQYF
CDR3 DNA: TGTGCCAGCAGTTTATCGGCGGGACAAGAGACCCAGTACTTC

D gene: -
J gene: TRBJ2-3
clone size: -
V gene: TRBV3-1/TRBV3-2
CDR3 protein: CASSQGIADTQYF
CDR3 DNA: TGTGCCAGCAGCCAAGGTATAGCCGATACGCAGTATTTT

D gene: TRBD1
J gene: TRBJ2-1
clone size: -
V gene: TRBV2
CDR3 protein: CASSGQGIDEQFF
CDR3 DNA: TGTGCCAGCAGCGGACAGGGGATCGATGAGCAGTTCTTC

D gene: TRBD2
J gene: TRBJ2-3
clone size: -
V gene: TRBV2
CDR3 protein: CASSMRSGTSGNTQYF
CDR3 DNA: TGTGCCAGCAGTATGAGGTCCGGGACTAGCGGCAATACGCAGTATTTT

D gene: TRBD1
J gene: TRBJ2-6
clone size: once
V gene: TRBV9
CDR3 protein: CASSVGTGRPGANVLTF
CDR3 DNA: TGTGCCAGCAGCGTCGGGACAGGGAGACCTGGGGCCAACGTCCTGACTTTC

D gene: TRBD2
J gene: TRBJ2-7
clone size: -
V gene: TRBV27
CDR3 protein: CASSLLAGREPYEQYF
CDR3 DNA: TGTGCCAGCAGTTTATTGGCCGGGAGGGAACCCTACGAGCAGTACTTC

D gene: -
J gene: TRBJ1-5
clone size: -
V gene: TRBV6-1
CDR3 protein: CASSEGRAPQHF
CDR3 DNA: TGTGCCAGCAGTGAAGGCAGGGCGCCCCAGCATTTT

D gene: TRBD1
J gene: TRBJ2-1
clone size: -
V gene: TRBV6-4
CDR3 protein: CASSGDRGDEQFF
CDR3 DNA: TGTGCCAGCAGTGGCGACAGGGGGGATGAGCAGTTCTTC

D gene: TRBD1
J gene: TRBJ2-7
clone size: -
V gene: TRBV16
CDR3 protein: CASSQLDRELSYEQYF
CDR3 DNA: TGTGCCAGCAGCCAATTGGACAGGGAACTCTCCTACGAGCAGTACTTC

D gene: -
J gene: TRBJ2-3
clone size: -
V gene: TRBV11-2
CDR3 protein: CASSLLHISTDTQYF
CDR3 DNA: TGTGCCAGCAGCTTATTACATATTAGCACAGATACGCAGTATTTT

D gene: TRBD1
J gene: TRBJ2-1
clone size: -
V gene: TRBV28
CDR3 protein: CASSQQDRGSYNEQFF
CDR3 DNA: TGTGCCAGCAGTCAACAAGACAGGGGTTCCTACAATGAGCAGTTCTTC

D gene: -
J gene: TRBJ1-1
clone size: few
V gene: TRBV4-3
CDR3 protein: CASSQEFGAGAKNTEAFF
CDR3 DNA: TGCGCCAGCAGCCAGGAATTCGGAGCAGGGGCCAAGAACACTGAAGCTTTCTTT

D gene: -
J gene: TRBJ1-6
clone size: -
V gene: TRBV2
CDR3 protein: CASRGGRNSPLHF
CDR3 DNA: TGTGCCAGCAGGGGGGGGCGGAATTCACCCCTCCACTTT

D gene: -
J gene: TRBJ2-5
clone size: -
V gene: TRBV19
CDR3 protein: CASRAGTQYQETQYF
CDR3 DNA: TGTGCCAGTAGAGCCGGGACACAGTACCAAGAGACCCAGTACTTC

D gene: TRBD2
J gene: TRBJ2-1
clone size: few
V gene: TRBV4-2
CDR3 protein: CASSPPGLDYNEQFF
CDR3 DNA: TGTGCCAGCAGCCCGCCGGGACTAGATTACAATGAGCAGTTCTTC

D gene: -
J gene: TRBJ1-1
clone size: -
V gene: TRBV28
CDR3 protein: CASSFRTNTEAFF
CDR3 DNA: TGTGCCAGCAGTTTTAGAACGAACACTGAAGCTTTCTTT

D gene: -
J gene: TRBJ2-7
clone size: -
V gene: TRBV10-2
CDR3 protein: CATSTDRFYEQYF
CDR3 DNA: TGCGCCACCTCGACCGACAGATTCTACGAGCAGTACTTC

D gene: TRBD2
J gene: TRBJ2-1
clone size: -
V gene: TRBV13
CDR3 protein: CASSSNGLVVGNEQFF
CDR3 DNA: TGTGCCAGCAGCTCAAACGGACTAGTTGTAGGCAATGAGCAGTTCTTC

D gene: -
J gene: TRBJ2-3
clone size: once
V gene: TRBV7-9
CDR3 protein: CASSLEASQDTQYF
CDR3 DNA: TGTGCCAGCAGCTTAGAGGCTAGCCAAGATACGCAGTATTTT

D gene: -
J gene: TRBJ1-1
clone size: -
V gene: TRBV5-1
CDR3 protein: CASSFEGVGAEAFF
CDR3 DNA: TGCGCCAGCAGCTTTGAGGGGGTTGGGGCCGAAGCTTTCTTT

D gene: -
J gene: TRBJ2-3
clone size: -
V gene: TRBV27
CDR3 protein: CASSLASTDTQYF
CDR3 DNA: TGTGCCAGCAGTTTGGCTAGCACAGATACGCAGTATTTT

D gene: TRBD1
J gene: TRBJ2-1
clone size: few
V gene: TRBV6-6
CDR3 protein: CASSYGTGVYNEQFF
CDR3 DNA: TGTGCCAGCAGTTACGGGACAGGGGTGTACAATGAGCAGTTCTTC

D gene: -
J gene: TRBJ2-7
clone size: -
V gene: TRBV11-2
CDR3 protein: CASSRQPATQQYF
CDR3 DNA: TGTGCCAGCAGCCGACAGCCGGCTACTCAGCAGTACTTC

D gene: -
J gene: TRBJ1-5
clone size: -
V gene: TRBV6-1
CDR3 protein: CASSEHREGPDSNQPQHF
CDR3 DNA: TGTGCCAGCAGTGAACACCGGGAGGGGCCTGATAGCAATCAGCCCCAGCATTTT

D gene: -
J gene: TRBJ2-5
clone size: -
V gene: TRBV27
CDR3 protein: CASSFRRKETQYF
CDR3 DNA: TGTGCCAGCAGTTTTCGGAGAAAAGAGACCCAGTACTTC

D gene: -
J gene: TRBJ2-1
clone size: -
V gene: TRBV6-4
CDR3 protein: CASSDGRSTGQFF
CDR3 DNA: TGTGCCAGCAGTGACGGCAGGTCCACCGGGCAGTTCTTC

D gene: -
J gene: TRBJ2-5
clone size: -
V gene: TRBV2
CDR3 protein: CASRSTIAETQYF
CDR3 DNA: TGTGCCAGCAGATCGACAATTGCAGAGACCCAGTACTTC

D gene: TRBD2
J gene: TRBJ2-1
clone size: -
V gene: TRBV5-6
CDR3 protein: CASSKNWDRDYQDNEQFF
CDR3 DNA: TGTGCCAGCAGCAAAAATTGGGACCGGGACTATCAAGACAATGAGCAGTTCTTC

D gene: -
J gene: TRBJ2-1
clone size: -
V gene: TRBV12-3/TRBV12-4
CDR3 protein: CASSLMADEQFF
CDR3 DNA: TGTGCCAGCAGTTTAATGGCGGATGAGCAGTTCTTC

D gene: TRBD2
J gene: TRBJ2-5
clone size: -
V gene: TRBV11-2
CDR3 protein: CASRRLAGDQETQYF
CDR3 DNA: TGTGCCAGCAGACGACTAGCGGGCGACCAAGAGACCCAGTACTTC

D gene: -
J gene: TRBJ2-3
clone size: -
V gene: TRBV12-3/TRBV12-4
CDR3 protein: CASSLGAGDTQYF
CDR3 DNA: TGTGCCAGCAGTTTAGGGGCGGGAGATACGCAGTATTTT

D gene: -
J gene: TRBJ1-1
clone size: -
V gene: TRBV6-5
CDR3 protein: CASSSRDTNTEAFF
CDR3 DNA: TGTGCCAGCAGTTCGCGGGATACGAACACTGAAGCTTTCTTT

D gene: -
J gene: TRBJ2-7
clone size: -
V gene: TRBV6-5
CDR3 protein: CASSYGVRGAYEQYF
CDR3 DNA: TGTGCCAGCAGTTACGGCGTTCGCGGGGCCTACGAGCAGTACTTC

D gene: TRBD2
J gene: TRBJ2-7
clone size: -
V gene: TRBV5-1
CDR3 protein: CASSLGLAGGGAFYEQYF
CDR3 DNA: TGCGCCAGCAGCTTGGGACTAGCGGGAGGGGGAGCTTTCTACGAGCAGTACTTC

D gene: -
J gene: TRBJ2-2
clone size: -
V gene: TRBV12-3/TRBV12-4
CDR3 protein: CASSLDWSGSLFF
CDR3 DNA: TGTGCCAGCAGTTTAGACTGGTCGGGATCCCTGTTTTTT

D gene: -
J gene: TRBJ2-3
clone size: -
V gene: TRBV11-2
CDR3 protein: CASSFFPDTQYF
CDR3 DNA: TGTGCCAGCAGCTTCTTCCCAGATACGCAGTATTTT

D gene: TRBD1
J gene: TRBJ2-6
clone size: -
V gene: TRBV13
CDR3 protein: CASSFHRDRTLYGANVLTF
CDR3 DNA: TGTGCCAGCAGCTTCCACCGGGACAGGACCCTCTATGGGGCCAACGTCCTGACTTTC

D gene: TRBD1
J gene: TRBJ1-2
clone size: -
V gene: TRBV28
CDR3 protein: CASSTGQGWGYTF
CDR3 DNA: TGTGCCAGCAGCACGGGACAGGGGTGGGGCTACACCTTC

D gene: -
J gene: TRBJ2-2
clone size: -
V gene: TRBV2
CDR3 protein: CASSPDGAGELFF
CDR3 DNA: TGTGCCAGCAGCCCCGACGGGGCCGGGGAGCTGTTTTTT

D gene: -
J gene: TRBJ1-6
clone size: -
V gene: TRBV12-3/TRBV12-4
CDR3 protein: CASRSNRNSPLHF
CDR3 DNA: TGTGCCAGCAGATCCAACAGGAATTCACCCCTCCACTTT

D gene: -
J gene: TRBJ2-7
clone size: few
V gene: TRBV3-1/TRBV3-2
CDR3 protein: CASSPSGVDEQYF
CDR3 DNA: TGTGCCAGCAGCCCATCCGGGGTGGACGAGCAGTACTTC

D gene: -
J gene: TRBJ2-5
clone size: -
V gene: TRBV7-2
CDR3 protein: CASSARETQYF
CDR3 DNA: TGTGCCAGCAGCGCCCGGGAGACCCAGTACTTC

D gene: TRBD2
J gene: TRBJ2-7
clone size: -
V gene: TRBV6-5
CDR3 protein: CASTRTSGSYEQYF
CDR3 DNA: TGTGCCAGCACCCGGACTAGCGGGAGCTACGAGCAGTACTTC

D gene: -
J gene: TRBJ1-5
clone size: -
V gene: TRBV2
CDR3 protein: CASKRGSNSNQPQHF
CDR3 DNA: TGTGCCAGCAAACGAGGTTCCAATAGCAATCAGCCCCAGCATTTT

D gene: TRBD2
J gene: TRBJ2-5
clone size: -
V gene: TRBV9
CDR3 protein: CASSGSGSDQETQYF
CDR3 DNA: TGTGCCAGCAGCGGTAGCGGGAGTGATCAAGAGACCCAGTACTTC

D gene: -
J gene: TRBJ1-1
clone size: -
V gene: TRBV11-2
CDR3 protein: CASSLVMTANTEAFF
CDR3 DNA: TGTGCCAGCAGCTTAGTAATGACTGCTAACACTGAAGCTTTCTTT

D gene: -
J gene: TRBJ1-5
clone size: -
V gene: TRBV6-1
CDR3 protein: CASSRSGGNQPQHF
CDR3 DNA: TGTGCCAGCAGCCGCTCCGGAGGGAACCAGCCCCAGCATTTT

D gene: TRBD1
J gene: TRBJ2-1
clone size: -
V gene: TRBV19
CDR3 protein: CATIRDRDYNEQFF
CDR3 DNA: TGTGCCACCATCCGGGACAGGGATTACAATGAGCAGTTCTTC

D gene: TRBD1
J gene: TRBJ1-6
clone size: -
V gene: TRBV28
CDR3 protein: CASSWLDRENSPLHF
CDR3 DNA: TGTGCCAGCAGTTGGTTGGACAGGGAGAATTCACCCCTCCACTTT

D gene: -
J gene: TRBJ2-7
clone size: -
V gene: TRBV7-9
CDR3 protein: CASNQGPVGEQYF
CDR3 DNA: TGTGCCAGCAACCAGGGCCCCGTGGGCGAGCAGTACTTC

D gene: -
J gene: TRBJ1-1
clone size: -
V gene: TRBV30
CDR3 protein: CAWSVPNGNTEAFF
CDR3 DNA: TGTGCCTGGAGTGTACCTAACGGGAACACTGAAGCTTTCTTT